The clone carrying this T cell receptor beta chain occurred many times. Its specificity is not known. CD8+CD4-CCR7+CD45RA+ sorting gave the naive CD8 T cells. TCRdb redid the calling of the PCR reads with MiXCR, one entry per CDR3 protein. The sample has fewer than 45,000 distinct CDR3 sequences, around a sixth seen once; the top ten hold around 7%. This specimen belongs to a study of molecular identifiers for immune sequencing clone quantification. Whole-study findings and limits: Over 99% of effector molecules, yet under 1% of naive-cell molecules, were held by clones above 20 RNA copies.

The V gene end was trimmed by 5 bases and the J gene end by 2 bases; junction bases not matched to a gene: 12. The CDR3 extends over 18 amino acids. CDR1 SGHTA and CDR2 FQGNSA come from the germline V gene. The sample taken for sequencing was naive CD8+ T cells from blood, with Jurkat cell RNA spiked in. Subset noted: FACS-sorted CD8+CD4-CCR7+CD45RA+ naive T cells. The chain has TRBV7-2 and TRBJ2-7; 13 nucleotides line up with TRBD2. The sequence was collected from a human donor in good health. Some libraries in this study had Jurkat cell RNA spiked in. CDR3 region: CASSLGLAGVWSAYEQYF. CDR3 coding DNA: TGTGCCAGCAGCCTCGGACTAGCGGGAGTGTGGAGTGCCTACGAGCAGTACTTC.